This T cell receptor beta chain appears in the sequencing data of a study of blood T cell repertoires in COVID-19. The wider study: The study drew acute and convalescent COVID-19 samples from the United States, Italy and Spain.

How the authors handled the data: Reference gene primer amplification gave nucleated cell count estimates. Assay: immunoSEQ multiplex PCR; the TCRdb copy retains only in-frame clones and omits some. V and J calls and clone size are as listed in that table; D and trimming were resolved from the DNA. The repertoire holds tens of thousands of clones, with around 88% as singletons. The germline V and J ends were trimmed by 3 bases and 6 bases, with 15 bases remaining between them. The CDR3 runs 15 residues. The germline CDR1 and CDR2 sequences are ENHRY and SYGVKD. The sequence was collected from a human donor in a cohort sampled during active COVID-19. The sample comprised peripheral blood. The chain is built from TRBV10-3 and TRBJ2-1, with D maybe TRBD2 (5 bases). The CDR3 DNA is TGTGCCATCAGTGAACGGGTCGGGGTTCCCAATGAGCAGTTCTTC. It is translated as CAISERVGVPNEQFF.